These 18 T cell receptor beta chains share one sample of origin, sequenced in a study of cytomegalovirus exposure and HLA in healthy donors. Primers included in the PCR were 60 Vbeta and 13 Jbeta primers. Measured with immunoSEQ multiplex PCR; TCRdb has only the in-frame clones, and not every one. This table has around 170,000 clones, around four fifths appearing once. Specimen: PBMCs. The source is a woman in her late teens or twenties in good health and CMV-seronegative.

CDR3: CASSRSSPAGQPQHF. The CDR3 DNA sequence: TGTGCCAGCAGCAGGAGCTCCCCCGCGGGTCAGCCCCAGCATTTT. The rearrangement links TRBV6-1 to TRBJ1-5; no clear D gene. CDR1 MNHNS and CDR2 SASEGT come from the germline V gene. The V gene lost 6 bases and the J gene lost 6 bases, with 18 bases spanning the gap. The CDR3 runs 15 residues.

In nucleotides, the CDR3 is TGTGCCACCAGCAGAGGGGGGGTTAACCAGCCCCAGCATTTT. The encoded protein is CATSRGGVNQPQHF. The V and J genes are TRBV15 and TRBJ1-5; maybe TRBD1 (5 bases). V was cut by 1 base and J by 7 bases, with 11 bases left in between. The germline CDR1 and CDR2 sequences are LNHNV and YYDKDF (reference sequence). The CDR3 runs 14 residues.

CDR3 DNA: TGTGCCAGCAGACAGGGGATGAACACTGAAGCTTTCTTT. Its translation is CASRQGMNTEAFF. J is TRBJ1-1 and V is TRBV6-1; 7 bases agree with TRBD1. CDR1 is MNHNS, CDR2 SASEGT, per germline. This CDR3 spans 13 amino acids. V lost 6 bases, J lost 0 bases, and 1 base stayed unmatched.

The chain carries TRBV10-1 and TRBJ2-5, with no clear D. Gene TRBJ2-7 matches the end of the DNA better, so the J call may be wrong. The CDR3 has 13 residues. Germline V gene lookup returns CDR1 WNHNN and CDR2 SYGVQD (reference sequence). The CDR3 reads CASSVGRSYEQYF. CDR3 bases: TGCGCCAGCAGTGTGGGCAGATCCTACGAGCAGTACTTC.

The count of this clone is one. The J gene is TRBJ1-1, the V gene TRBV6-1, with D hard to call. Trimming removed 10 bases from V and 0 bases from J, with 15 bases in between. This CDR3 contains 14 residues. The V gene's germline CDR1 is MNHNS and CDR2 SASEGT. The CDR3: CATTQAPMNTEAFF. The CDR3, as DNA: TGTGCCACTACTCAAGCACCAATGAACACTGAAGCTTTCTTT.

This clone was found once. V gene TRBV28 combines with J gene TRBJ1-6; a possible D gene is TRBD1 (6 bases). The CDR3 runs to 15 residues. V shed 3 bases and J shed 10 bases, with 16 bases lying between them. CDR1 is MDHEN, CDR2 SYDVKM, per germline. CDR3 DNA sequence: TGTGCCAGCAGTTTTTCTGGGGGCTTTTCCTCACCCCTCCACTTT. Encoded protein: CASSFSGGFSSPLHF.

The rearrangement uses TRBV4-1 and TRBJ1-1; 7 bases line up with TRBD1. The ends lost 1 base at V and 4 bases at J; junction bases unmatched: 6. This CDR3 has 15 residues. Germline V CDR1 and CDR2: MGHRA, YSYEKL. As DNA, the CDR3 is TGCGCCAGCAGCCAAGGGCAGGGGGAGTTCACTGAAGCTTTCTTT. Amino acids: CASSQGQGEFTEAFF.

The J gene is TRBJ2-1, the V gene TRBV5-6, with 10 nucleotides matching TRBD2. This CDR3 region has 15 residues. Germline V gene lookup returns CDR1 SGHDT and CDR2 YYEEEE. The V gene end was trimmed by 1 base and the J gene end by 6 bases; junction bases not matched to a gene: 4. The DNA of the CDR3 is TGTGCCAGCAGCTTGCAGGGACTAGCGAGCAATGAGCAGTTCTTC. Protein: CASSLQGLASNEQFF.

This chain uses TRBV19 with TRBJ1-5; no clear D. This CDR3 has 15 residues. Germline-derived CDR1 and CDR2 are LNHDA and SQIVND (reference sequence). The V end was cut by 8 bases, the J end by 4 bases, with 18 bases between. CDR3 protein: CASARRAGDNQPQHF. In DNA, the CDR3 is TGTGCCAGTGCACGCAGAGCAGGCGATAATCAGCCCCAGCATTTT.

This CDR3 reads CASSERQGSSYEQYF. The CDR3 DNA sequence: TGTGCCAGCAGTGAACGACAGGGAAGCTCCTACGAGCAGTACTTC. This chain connects TRBV2 to TRBJ2-7; 7 bases are a match to TRBD1. Germline CDR1 and CDR2: SNHLY and FYNNEI. This CDR3 spans 15 amino acids. The J segment lost 0 bases and the V segment lost 2 bases, leaving 4 bases of the junction unmatched.

The chain uses TRBV5-1 and TRBJ1-4; 7 bases are shared with TRBD1. V dropped 4 bases and J dropped 5; count of bases not matched to a gene: 8. This CDR3 is 15 amino acids long. Germline V gene lookup returns CDR1 SGHRS and CDR2 YFSETQ. The CDR3, as DNA: TGCGCCAGCAGCCCACAGGGACAGAAAAATGAAAAACTGTTTTTT. This encodes CASSPQGQKNEKLFF.

V and J are TRBV27 and TRBJ1-2, with D uncertain. Trimming cost V 4 bases and J 0 bases, with 6 bases left between them. The germline V gene has CDR1 MNHEY and CDR2 SMNVEV (reference sequence). This CDR3 spans 13 amino acids. The CDR3 here is CASSYDSNYGYTF. Here the CDR3 DNA reads TGTGCCAGCAGTTACGACTCTAACTATGGCTACACCTTC.

The chain employs TRBV7-9 and TRBJ1-5; 7 bases align to TRBD1. Trimming took 2 bases from V and 1 from J; bases not matched to a gene: 14. Germline CDR1 and CDR2: SEHNR and FQNEAQ (reference sequence). There are 19 residues in the CDR3. CDR3 sequence: CASSLFSIRQGPSNQPQHF. The CDR3 nucleotides read TGTGCCAGCAGCTTATTTTCGATCCGACAGGGACCGAGCAATCAGCCCCAGCATTTT. Based on the CDR3 plus reference TRBV7-9 and TRBJ1-5, the full variable domain is DTGVSQNPRHKITKRGQNVTFRCDPISEHNRLYWYRQTLGQGPEFLTYFQNEAQLEKSRLLSDRFSAERPKGSFSTLEIQRTEQGDSAMYLCASSLFSIRQGPSNQPQHFGDGTRLSIL.

The J gene is TRBJ1-4, the V gene TRBV6-5; 9 nucleotides line up with TRBD1. CDR1 is MNHEY and CDR2 is SVGAGI in the germline V gene. CDR3 size: 14 residues. The ends lost 0 bases at V and 17 bases at J; junction bases unmatched: 10. This CDR3 is CASSYSYDRGVFFF. The DNA for the CDR3 is TGTGCCAGCAGTTACTCTTACGACAGGGGGGTCTTCTTTTTT.

The gene calls are TRBV6-5 and TRBJ1-1; 7 nucleotides agree with TRBD1. The CDR3 totals 14 residues. Germline CDR1 and CDR2: MNHEY and SVGAGI. J gave up 5 bases and V 6 bases, and 9 bases lay outside the gene matches. The CDR3 DNA sequence: TGTGCCAGCAGCCCATACAGGGGATGGACTGAAGCTTTCTTT. This sequence encodes CASSPYRGWTEAFF.

V and J are TRBV30 and TRBJ2-7; 7 positions agree with TRBD1. The CDR3 sequence is 14 residues long. The germline CDR1 and CDR2 sequences are GTSNPN and SVGIG (reference sequence). The J segment lost 5 bases and the V segment lost 1 base, leaving 8 bases of the junction unmatched. CDR3 region: CAWSATNRGNEQYF. DNA of the CDR3: TGTGCCTGGAGTGCGACTAACAGGGGTAACGAGCAGTACTTC.

The chain joins TRBV5-6 to TRBJ2-7, with TRBD2 matching 8 bases. With V trimmed by 4 bases and J by 5 bases, 8 bases remained unmatched. The length of the CDR3 is 14 residues. Germline CDR1 reads SGHDT; CDR2 reads YYEEEE. CDR3 residues: CASSPGGGHDEQYF. CDR3 coding DNA: TGTGCCAGCAGCCCCGGGGGGGGTCACGACGAGCAGTACTTC.

The J gene is TRBJ1-6, the V gene TRBV28; TRBD1 aligns across 7 bases. The CDR3 loop spans 14 amino acids. Germline V gene sequence: CDR1 MDHEN, CDR2 SYDVKM. Losses at the gene ends were 6 bases for V and 7 bases for J; bases not matched to a gene: 6. CDR3 nucleotide sequence: TGTGCCAGCAGGACGGGACAGACCAATTCACCCCTCCACTTT. Its translation is CASRTGQTNSPLHF. Full variable domain (outside the CDR3, taken from reference TRBV28 and TRBJ1-6): DVKVTQSSRYLVKRTGEKVFLECVQDMDHENMFWYRQDPGLGLRLIYFSYDVKMKEKGDIPEGYSVSREKKERFSLILESASTNQTSMYLCASRTGQTNSPLHFGNGTRLTVT.